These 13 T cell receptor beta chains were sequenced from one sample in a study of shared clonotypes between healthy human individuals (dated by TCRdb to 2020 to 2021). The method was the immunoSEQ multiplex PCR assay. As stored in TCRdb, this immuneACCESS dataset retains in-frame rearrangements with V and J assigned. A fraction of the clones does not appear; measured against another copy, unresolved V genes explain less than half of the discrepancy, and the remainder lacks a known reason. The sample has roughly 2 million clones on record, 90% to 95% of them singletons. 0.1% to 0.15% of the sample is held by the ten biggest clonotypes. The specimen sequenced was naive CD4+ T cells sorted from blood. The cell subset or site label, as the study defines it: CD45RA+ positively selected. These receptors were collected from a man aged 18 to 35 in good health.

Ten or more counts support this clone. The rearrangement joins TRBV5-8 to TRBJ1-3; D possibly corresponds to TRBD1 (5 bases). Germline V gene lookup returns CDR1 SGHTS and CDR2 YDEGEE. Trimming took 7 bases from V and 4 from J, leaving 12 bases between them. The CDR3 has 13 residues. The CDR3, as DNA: TGTGCCAGCCCCAGGGTCGCCGGAAACACCATATATTTT. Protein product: CASPRVAGNTIYF.

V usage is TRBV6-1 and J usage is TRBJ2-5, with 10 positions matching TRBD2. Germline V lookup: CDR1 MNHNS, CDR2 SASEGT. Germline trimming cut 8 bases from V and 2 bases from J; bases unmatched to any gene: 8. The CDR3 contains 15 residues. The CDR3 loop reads CASGPSGGPQETQYF. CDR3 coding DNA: TGTGCCAGCGGCCCTAGCGGGGGCCCTCAAGAGACCCAGTACTTC.

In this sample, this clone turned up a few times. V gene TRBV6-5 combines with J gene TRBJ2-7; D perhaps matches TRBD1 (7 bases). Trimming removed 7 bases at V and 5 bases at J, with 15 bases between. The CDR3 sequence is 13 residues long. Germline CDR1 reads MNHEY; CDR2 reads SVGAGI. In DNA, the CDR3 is TGTGCCAGCACTGAGACAGGGAGGAACGAGCAGTACTTC. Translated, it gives CASTETGRNEQYF.

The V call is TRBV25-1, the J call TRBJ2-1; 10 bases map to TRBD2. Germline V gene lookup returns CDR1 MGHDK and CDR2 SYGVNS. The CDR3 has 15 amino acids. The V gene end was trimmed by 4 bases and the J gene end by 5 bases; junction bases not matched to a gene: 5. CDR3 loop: CASSGLAGGNNEQFF. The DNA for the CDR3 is TGTGCCAGCAGTGGATTAGCGGGGGGCAACAATGAGCAGTTCTTC.

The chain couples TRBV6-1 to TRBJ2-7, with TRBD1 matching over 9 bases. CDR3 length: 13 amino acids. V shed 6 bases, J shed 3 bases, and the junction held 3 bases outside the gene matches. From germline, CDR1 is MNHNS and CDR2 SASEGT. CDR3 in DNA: TGTGCCAGCAGACAGACAGGGGGCTACGAGCAGTACTTC. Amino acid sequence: CASRQTGGYEQYF.

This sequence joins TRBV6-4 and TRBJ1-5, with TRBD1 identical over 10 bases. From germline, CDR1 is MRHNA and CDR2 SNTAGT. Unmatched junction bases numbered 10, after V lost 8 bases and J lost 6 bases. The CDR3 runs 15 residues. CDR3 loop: CASAGTGEPIQPQHF. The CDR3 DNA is TGTGCCAGCGCCGGGACAGGGGAGCCCATTCAGCCCCAGCATTTT.

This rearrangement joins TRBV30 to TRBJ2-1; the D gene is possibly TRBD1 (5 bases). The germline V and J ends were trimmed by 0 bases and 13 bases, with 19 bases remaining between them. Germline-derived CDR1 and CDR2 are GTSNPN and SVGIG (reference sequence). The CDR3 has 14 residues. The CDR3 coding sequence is TGTGCCTGGAGTGTGGGGCTTATACTACTCTCCCAGTTCTTC. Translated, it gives CAWSVGLILLSQFF.

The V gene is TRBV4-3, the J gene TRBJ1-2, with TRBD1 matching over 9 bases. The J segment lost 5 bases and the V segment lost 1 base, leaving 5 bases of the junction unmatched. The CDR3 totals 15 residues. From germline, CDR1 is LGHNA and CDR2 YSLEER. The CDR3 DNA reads TGCGCCAGCAGCCAAGCCGGGACAGGGAAGTATGGCTACACCTTC. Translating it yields CASSQAGTGKYGYTF.

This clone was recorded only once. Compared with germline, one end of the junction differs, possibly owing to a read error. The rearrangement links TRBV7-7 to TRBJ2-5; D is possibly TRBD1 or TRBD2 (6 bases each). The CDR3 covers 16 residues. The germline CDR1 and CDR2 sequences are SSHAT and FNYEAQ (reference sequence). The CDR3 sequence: CASSLGLRDNQETQYF. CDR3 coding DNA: TGTGCTAGCAGCTTAGGGCTGCGGGACAACCAAGAGACCCAGTACTTC.

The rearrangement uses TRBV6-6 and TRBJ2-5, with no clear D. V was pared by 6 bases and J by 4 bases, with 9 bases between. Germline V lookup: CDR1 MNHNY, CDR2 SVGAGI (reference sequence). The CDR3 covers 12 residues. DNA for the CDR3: TGTGCCAGCAGGACCCCTGGAGAGACCCAGTACTTC. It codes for CASRTPGETQYF.

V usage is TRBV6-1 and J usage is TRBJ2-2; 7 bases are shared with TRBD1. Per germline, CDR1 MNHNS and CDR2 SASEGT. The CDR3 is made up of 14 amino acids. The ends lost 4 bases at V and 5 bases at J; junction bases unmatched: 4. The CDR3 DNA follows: TGTGCCAGCAGTGGACAGGGTAGAACCGGGGAGCTGTTTTTT. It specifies CASSGQGRTGELFF.

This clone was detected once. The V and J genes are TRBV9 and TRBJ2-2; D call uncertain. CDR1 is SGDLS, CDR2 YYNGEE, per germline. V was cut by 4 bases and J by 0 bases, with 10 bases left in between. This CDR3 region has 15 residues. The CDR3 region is CASSPTGANTGELFF. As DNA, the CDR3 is TGTGCCAGCAGCCCGACTGGCGCGAACACCGGGGAGCTGTTTTTT.

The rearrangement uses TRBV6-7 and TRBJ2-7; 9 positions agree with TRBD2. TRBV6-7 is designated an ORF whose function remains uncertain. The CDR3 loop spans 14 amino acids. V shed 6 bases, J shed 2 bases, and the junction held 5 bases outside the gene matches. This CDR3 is CASSLGLAAYEQYF. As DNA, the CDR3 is TGTGCCAGCAGCCTGGGACTAGCCGCCTACGAGCAGTACTTC.